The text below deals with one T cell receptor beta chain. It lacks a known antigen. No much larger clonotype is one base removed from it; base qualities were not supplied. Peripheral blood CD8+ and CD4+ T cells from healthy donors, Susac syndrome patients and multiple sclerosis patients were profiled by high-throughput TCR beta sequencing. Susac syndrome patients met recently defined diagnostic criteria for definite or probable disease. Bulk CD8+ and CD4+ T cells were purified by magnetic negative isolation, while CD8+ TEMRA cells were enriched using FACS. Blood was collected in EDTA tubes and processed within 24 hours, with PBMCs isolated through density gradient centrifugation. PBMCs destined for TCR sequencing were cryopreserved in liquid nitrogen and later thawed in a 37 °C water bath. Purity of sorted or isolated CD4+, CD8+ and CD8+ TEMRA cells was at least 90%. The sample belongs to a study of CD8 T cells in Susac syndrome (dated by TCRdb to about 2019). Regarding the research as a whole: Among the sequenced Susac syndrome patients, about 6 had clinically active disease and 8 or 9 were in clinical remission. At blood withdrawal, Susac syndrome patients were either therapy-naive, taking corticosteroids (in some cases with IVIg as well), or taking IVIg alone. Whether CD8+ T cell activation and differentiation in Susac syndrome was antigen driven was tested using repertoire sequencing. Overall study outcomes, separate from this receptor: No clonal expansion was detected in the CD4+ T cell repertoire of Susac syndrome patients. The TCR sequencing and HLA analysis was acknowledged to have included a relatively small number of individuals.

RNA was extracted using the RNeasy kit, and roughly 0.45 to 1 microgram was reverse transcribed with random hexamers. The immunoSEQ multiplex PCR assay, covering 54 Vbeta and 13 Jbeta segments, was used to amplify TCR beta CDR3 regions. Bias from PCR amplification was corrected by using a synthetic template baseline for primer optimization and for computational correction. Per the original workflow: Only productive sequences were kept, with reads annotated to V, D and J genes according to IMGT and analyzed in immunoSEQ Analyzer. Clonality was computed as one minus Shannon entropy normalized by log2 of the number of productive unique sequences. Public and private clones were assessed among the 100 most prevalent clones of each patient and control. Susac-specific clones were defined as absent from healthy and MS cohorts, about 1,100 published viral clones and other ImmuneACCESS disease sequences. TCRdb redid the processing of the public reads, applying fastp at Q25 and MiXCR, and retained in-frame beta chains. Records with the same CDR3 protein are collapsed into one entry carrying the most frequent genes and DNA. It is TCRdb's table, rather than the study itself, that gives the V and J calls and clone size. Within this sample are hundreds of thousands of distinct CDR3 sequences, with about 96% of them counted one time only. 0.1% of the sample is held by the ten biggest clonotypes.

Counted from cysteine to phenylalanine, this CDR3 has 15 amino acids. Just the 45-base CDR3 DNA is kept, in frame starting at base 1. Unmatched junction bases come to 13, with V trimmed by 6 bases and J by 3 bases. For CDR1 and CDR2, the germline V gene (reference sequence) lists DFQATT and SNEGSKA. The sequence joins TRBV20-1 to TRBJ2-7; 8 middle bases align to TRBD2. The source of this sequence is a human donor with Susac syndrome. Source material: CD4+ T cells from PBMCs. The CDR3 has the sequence CSATLTSGASYEQYF. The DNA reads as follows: TGCAGTGCCACCTTAACTAGCGGAGCAAGCTACGAGCAGTACTTC.